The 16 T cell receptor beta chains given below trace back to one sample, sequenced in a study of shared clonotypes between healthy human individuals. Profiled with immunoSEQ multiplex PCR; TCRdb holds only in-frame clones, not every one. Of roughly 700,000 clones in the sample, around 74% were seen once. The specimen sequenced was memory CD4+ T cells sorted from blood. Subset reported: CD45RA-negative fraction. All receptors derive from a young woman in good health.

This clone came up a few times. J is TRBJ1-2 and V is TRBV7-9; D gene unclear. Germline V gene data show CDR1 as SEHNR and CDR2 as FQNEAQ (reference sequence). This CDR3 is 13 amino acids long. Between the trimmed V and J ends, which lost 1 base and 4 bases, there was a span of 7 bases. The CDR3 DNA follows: TGTGCCAGCAGCTTAGGGGCAGGCTATGGCTACACCTTC. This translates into CASSLGAGYGYTF.

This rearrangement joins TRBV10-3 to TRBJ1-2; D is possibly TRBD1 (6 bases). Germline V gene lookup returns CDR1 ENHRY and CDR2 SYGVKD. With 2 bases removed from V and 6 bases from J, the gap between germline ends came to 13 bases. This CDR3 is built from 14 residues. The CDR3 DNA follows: TGTGCCATCAGTGAGATCGAAGGGGGAAATGGCTACACCTTC. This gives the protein CAISEIEGGNGYTF.

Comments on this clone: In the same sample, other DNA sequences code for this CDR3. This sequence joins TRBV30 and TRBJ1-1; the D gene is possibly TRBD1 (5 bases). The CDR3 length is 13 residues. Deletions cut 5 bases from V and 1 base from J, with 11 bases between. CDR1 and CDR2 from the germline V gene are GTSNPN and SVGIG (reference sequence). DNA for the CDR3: TGTGCCTGGTCCGGGACGGCGAACACTGAAGCTTTCTTT. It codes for CAWSGTANTEAFF.

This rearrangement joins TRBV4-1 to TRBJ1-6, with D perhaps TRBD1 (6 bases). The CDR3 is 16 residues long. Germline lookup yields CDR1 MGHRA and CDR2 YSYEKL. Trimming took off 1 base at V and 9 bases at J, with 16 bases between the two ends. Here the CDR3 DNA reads TGCGCCAGCAGCCAAGCAAGCGTGGGGGCTTCTTCACCCCTCCACTTT. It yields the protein CASSQASVGASSPLHF.

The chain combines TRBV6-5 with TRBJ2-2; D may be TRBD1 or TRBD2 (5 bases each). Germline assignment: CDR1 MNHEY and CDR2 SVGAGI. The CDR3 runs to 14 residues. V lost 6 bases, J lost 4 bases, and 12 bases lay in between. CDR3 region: CASSSGAITGELFF. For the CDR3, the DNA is TGTGCCAGCAGCTCCGGGGCTATCACCGGGGAGCTGTTTTTT.

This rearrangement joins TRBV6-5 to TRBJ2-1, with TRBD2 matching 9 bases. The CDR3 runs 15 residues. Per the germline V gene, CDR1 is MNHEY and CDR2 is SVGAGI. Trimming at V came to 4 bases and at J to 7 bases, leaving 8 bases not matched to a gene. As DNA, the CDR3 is TGTGCCAGCAGTTTCCCGCGGGAGGGTCCAAATGAGCAGTTCTTC. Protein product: CASSFPREGPNEQFF.

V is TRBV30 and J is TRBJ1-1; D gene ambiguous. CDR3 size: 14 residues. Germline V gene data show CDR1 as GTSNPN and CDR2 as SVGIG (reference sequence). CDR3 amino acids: CASNKEGSNTEAFF. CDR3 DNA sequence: TGTGCATCAAACAAGGAGGGTTCGAACACTGAAGCTTTCTTT.

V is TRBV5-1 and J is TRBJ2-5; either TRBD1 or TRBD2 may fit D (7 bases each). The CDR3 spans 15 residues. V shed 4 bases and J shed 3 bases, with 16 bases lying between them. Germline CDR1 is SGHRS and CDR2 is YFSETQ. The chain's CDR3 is CASSQGGAGKETQYF. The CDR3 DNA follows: TGCGCCAGCAGCCAGGGGGGAGCGGGAAAAGAGACCCAGTACTTC.

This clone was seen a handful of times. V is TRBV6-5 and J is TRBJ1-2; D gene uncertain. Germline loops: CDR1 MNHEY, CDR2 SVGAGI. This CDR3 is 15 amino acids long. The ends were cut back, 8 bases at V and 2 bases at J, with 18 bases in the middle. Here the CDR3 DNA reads TGTGCCAGCCTTAAATCGGGCGGATTAAACTATGGCTACACCTTC. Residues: CASLKSGGLNYGYTF.

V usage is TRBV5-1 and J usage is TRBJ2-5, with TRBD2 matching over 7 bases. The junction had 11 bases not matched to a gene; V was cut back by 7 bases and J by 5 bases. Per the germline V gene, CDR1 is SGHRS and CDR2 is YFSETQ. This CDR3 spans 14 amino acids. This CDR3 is CASRSGTLGETQYF. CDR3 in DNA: TGCGCCAGCCGAAGCGGGACGTTGGGGGAGACCCAGTACTTC.

In nucleotides, the CDR3 is TGTGCCAGCAGCAAAAGACTCACACTAGCGACCGTTTACCAAGAGACCCAGTACTTC. Protein product: CASSKRLTLATVYQETQYF. The chain uses TRBV11-1 and TRBJ2-5; 7 bases match TRBD2. Trimming took 5 bases from V and 0 from J; bases not matched to a gene: 18. Germline V gene lookup returns CDR1 SGHAT and CDR2 FQDESV (reference sequence). The CDR3 has 19 amino acids.

The CDR3 sequence is CASSLAFNEQFF. CDR3 nucleotide sequence: TGCGCCAGCAGCTTGGCCTTCAATGAGCAGTTCTTC. This chain joins TRBV5-1 and TRBJ2-1; D gene unclear. V gave up 0 bases and J gave up 6 bases, with 4 bases separating them. This CDR3 comprises 12 residues. Germline CDR1 SGHRS, CDR2 YFSETQ.

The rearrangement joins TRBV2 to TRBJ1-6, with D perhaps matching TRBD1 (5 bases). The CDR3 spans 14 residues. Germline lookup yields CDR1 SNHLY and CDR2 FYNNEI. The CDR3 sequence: CAKRPPTGDSPLHF. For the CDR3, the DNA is TGTGCTAAAAGGCCCCCTACGGGGGATTCACCCCTCCACTTT.

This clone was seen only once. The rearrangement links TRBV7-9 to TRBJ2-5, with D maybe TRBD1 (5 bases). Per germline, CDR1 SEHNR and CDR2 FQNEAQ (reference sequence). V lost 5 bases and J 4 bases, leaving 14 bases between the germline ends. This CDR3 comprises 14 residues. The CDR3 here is CASSPLIGAETQYF. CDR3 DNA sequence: TGTGCCAGCAGCCCTTTGATTGGGGCAGAGACCCAGTACTTC.

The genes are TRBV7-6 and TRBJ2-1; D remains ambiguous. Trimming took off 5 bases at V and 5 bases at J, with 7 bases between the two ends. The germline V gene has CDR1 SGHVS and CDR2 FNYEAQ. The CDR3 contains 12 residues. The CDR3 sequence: CASSRTHNEQFF. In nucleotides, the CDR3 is TGTGCCAGCAGCCGGACGCACAATGAGCAGTTCTTC.

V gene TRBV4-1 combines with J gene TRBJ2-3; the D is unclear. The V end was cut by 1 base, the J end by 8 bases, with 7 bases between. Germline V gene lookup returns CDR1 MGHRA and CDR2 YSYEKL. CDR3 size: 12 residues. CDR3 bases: TGCGCCAGCAGCCAAGGTCTAATTACGCAGTATTTT. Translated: CASSQGLITQYF.